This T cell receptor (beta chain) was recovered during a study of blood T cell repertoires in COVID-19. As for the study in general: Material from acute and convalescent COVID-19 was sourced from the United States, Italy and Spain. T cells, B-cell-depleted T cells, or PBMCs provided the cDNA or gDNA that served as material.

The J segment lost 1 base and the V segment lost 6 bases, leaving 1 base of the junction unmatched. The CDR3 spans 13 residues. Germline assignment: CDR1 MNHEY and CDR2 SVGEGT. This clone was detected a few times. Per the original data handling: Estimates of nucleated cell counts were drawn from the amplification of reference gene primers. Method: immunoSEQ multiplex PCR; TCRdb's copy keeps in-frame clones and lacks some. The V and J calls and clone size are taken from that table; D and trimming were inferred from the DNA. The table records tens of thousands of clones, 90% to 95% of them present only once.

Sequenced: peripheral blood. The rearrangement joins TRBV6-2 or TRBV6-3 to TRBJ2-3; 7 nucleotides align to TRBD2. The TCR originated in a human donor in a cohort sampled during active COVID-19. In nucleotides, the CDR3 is TGTGCCAGCAGCCTAGCGGGCACAGATACGCAGTATTTT. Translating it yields CASSLAGTDTQYF.